The 17 T cell receptor beta chains below all came from one sample that was sequenced in a study of a mutant IDH1 vaccine in newly diagnosed glioma. The time point is: week 5, during vaccination. Every vaccination contained 300 ug of the mutant IDH1 20-mer peptide and was paired with topical imiquimod. These TCRs' antigens remain unknown. Clones were read by immunoSEQ multiplex PCR, and TCRdb kept only the in-frame ones, dropping some. The sample has 50,000 to 70,000 clones; roughly 82% are singletons. The sample was PBMCs, taken from a glioma patient whose treatment included an IDH1 peptide vaccine. These receptor sequences come from a woman between 18 and 30 years old with glioma. Some clones in this sample may be carry-over from other donors' samples.

Comments on this clone: The CDR3 carries no conserved terminal phenylalanine or tryptophan, so it likely arises from a read error. This sequence joins TRBV30 and TRBJ1-2; D not certain. Germline V CDR1 and CDR2: GTSNPN, SVGIG (reference sequence). The V and J ends lost 2 bases and 3 bases respectively, with 1 base between them. CDR3 length: 10 amino acids. The CDR3 loop is CAWSHYGYTL. The CDR3 DNA is TGTGCCTGGAGTCACTATGGCTACACCCTC.

The genes are TRBV7-9 and TRBJ1-2; unclear D gene. Trimming stripped 5 bases from V and 1 base from J, with 11 bases between. The CDR3 has 14 residues. Germline V gene sequence: CDR1 SEHNR, CDR2 FQNEAQ (reference sequence). The CDR3 here is CASSAATFNYGYTF. The CDR3 DNA reads TGTGCCAGCAGCGCAGCGACATTTAACTATGGCTACACCTTC.

The chain is built from TRBV7-2 and TRBJ1-1; 7 bases are a match to TRBD1. CDR3 length: 18 residues. Germline trimming cut 4 bases from V and 3 bases from J; bases unmatched to any gene: 17. CDR1 SGHTA and CDR2 FQGNSA come from the germline V gene. The CDR3 nucleotides read TGTGCCAGCAGCTCACCACAGGGGACATCTATAGGGGACACTGAAGCTTTCTTT. Translation gives CASSSPQGTSIGDTEAFF.

The rearrangement links TRBV7-9 to TRBJ1-1; a weak D match, TRBD1 (5 bases). The CDR3 spans 15 residues. The V end was cut by 5 bases, the J end by 5 bases, with 18 bases between. Looked up from germline, CDR1 is SEHNR and CDR2 is FQNEAQ (reference sequence). The CDR3 here is CASSKGAGMVTEAFF. Here the CDR3 DNA reads TGTGCCAGCAGCAAAGGGGCAGGGATGGTAACTGAAGCTTTCTTT. The complete variable domain, with remaining parts taken from reference TRBV7-9 and TRBJ1-1, reads DTGVSQNPRHKITKRGQNVTFRCDPISEHNRLYWYRQTLGQGPEFLTYFQNEAQLEKSRLLSDRFSAERPKGSFSTLEIQRTEQGDSAMYLCASSKGAGMVTEAFFGQGTRLTVV.

The chain has TRBV7-9 and TRBJ1-1, with TRBD1 as a possible D gene (6 bases). Germline V gene data show CDR1 as SEHNR and CDR2 as FQNEAQ (reference sequence). Trimming took 1 base from V and 8 from J, leaving 14 bases between them. This CDR3 comprises 14 residues. CDR3 nucleotides: TGTGCCAGCAGCTTAGGACCTCACAGGGAAGAAGCTTTCTTT. It is translated as CASSLGPHREEAFF.

The chain joins TRBV6-5 to TRBJ1-3; D gene unclear. Trimming took 1 base from V and 0 from J, leaving 7 bases between them. The CDR3 spans 15 residues. Germline V gene sequence: CDR1 MNHEY, CDR2 SVGAGI. In DNA, the CDR3 is TGTGCCAGCAGTTACTATGGGCGCTCTGGAAACACCATATATTTT. Its translation: CASSYYGRSGNTIYF.

This clone was detected only once. The same CDR3 also results from other DNA sequences found in this sample. The chain links TRBV18 to TRBJ1-5; tentative D call: TRBD1 (5 bases). CDR3 length: 15 residues. The V end was cut by 6 bases, the J end by 4 bases, with 16 bases between. The germline CDR1 and CDR2 sequences are KGHSH and LQKENI. CDR3 DNA sequence: TGTGCCAGCTCGCGGGAGGCAGGGAGGAATCAGCCCCAGCATTTT. It translates to CASSREAGRNQPQHF.

This clone was detected only once. The chain couples TRBV10-2 to TRBJ2-7; D might be TRBD1 (5 bases). Germline CDR1 and CDR2: WSHSY and SAAADI. The CDR3 runs to 14 residues. V lost 0 bases to trimming and J lost 2 bases, with 8 bases between them. The CDR3 sequence: CASSESGLAYEQYF. The CDR3, as DNA: TGCGCCAGCAGTGAGTCGGGGCTAGCCTACGAGCAGTACTTC.

The chain links TRBV7-2 to TRBJ1-3; D is unclear. CDR1 and CDR2 (germline): SGHTA, FQGNSA. With 2 bases removed from V and 0 bases from J, the gap between germline ends came to 11 bases. The length of the CDR3 is 16 residues. The CDR3 is CASSLSSFPSGNTIYF. CDR3 sequence (DNA): TGTGCCAGCAGCTTATCTAGTTTTCCCTCTGGAAACACCATATATTTT.

Notes on this clone: The germline gene is not matched at one end of the junction; a read error may be the cause. J is TRBJ1-4 and V is TRBV6-1; D not certain. Germline lookup yields CDR1 MNHNS and CDR2 SASEGT. There are 14 residues in the CDR3. The CDR3 loop is CASSQATGSWKLFF. The CDR3 nucleotides read TGTGCCAGCAGTCAAGCCACGGGTTCGTGGAAACTGTTTTTT.

The table lists this clone with a count of one. The junction departs from the called germline gene at one end, perhaps through a read error. The gene calls are TRBV14 and TRBJ2-7; D is undetermined. In germline, CDR1 is SGHDN, CDR2 FVKESK. CDR3 length equals 15 residues. CDR3 coding DNA: TGTGCCAGCAGCCAAGGGTCCAGCTTCTCCTACGAGCAGTGCTTC. Translated: CASSQGSSFSYEQCF. The complete variable domain, with remaining parts taken from reference TRBV14 and TRBJ2-7, reads EAGVTQFPSHSVIEKGQTVTLRCDPISGHDNLYWYRRVMGKEIKFLLHFVKESKQDESGMPNNRFLAERTGGTYSTLKVQPAELEDSGVYFCASSQGSSFSYEQCFGPGTRLTVT.

The V call is TRBV11-2, the J call TRBJ2-6; D not resolved. Germline V gene data show CDR1 as SGHAT and CDR2 as FQNNGV. This CDR3 is 16 amino acids long. V shed 5 bases and J shed 0 bases, with 11 bases lying between them. CDR3 in DNA: TGTGCCAGCAGCGCCGGACCGAGCTCTGGGGCCAACGTCCTGACTTTC. This translates into CASSAGPSSGANVLTF.

This chain joins TRBV7-9 and TRBJ2-2; TRBD1 matches at 11 bases. The CDR3 totals 16 residues. CDR1 is SEHNR, CDR2 FQNEAQ, per germline (reference sequence). With 4 bases clipped from V and 7 bases from J, the junction kept 8 bases outside the gene matches. The CDR3 spells CASSSPRDRGIGELFF. For the CDR3, the DNA is TGTGCCAGCAGCTCTCCCCGGGACAGGGGGATCGGGGAGCTGTTTTTT.

This sequence joins TRBV28 and TRBJ1-1; tentative D call: TRBD1 (5 bases). The CDR3 runs to 14 residues. Per germline, CDR1 MDHEN and CDR2 SYDVKM. V lost 3 bases and J lost 4, with 12 bases in between. CDR3: CASSFSGGSTEAFF. The CDR3 nucleotides are TGTGCCAGCAGTTTTTCGGGGGGATCCACTGAAGCTTTCTTT.

The chain carries TRBV4-3 and TRBJ2-7; D is undetermined. Germline-derived CDR1 and CDR2 are LGHNA and YSLEER. Trimming removed 1 base from V and 6 bases from J, with 13 bases in between. The CDR3 consists of 14 residues. DNA of the CDR3: TGCGCCAGCAGCCAAGTCGGCGCTCTAGGCGAGCAGTACTTC. Protein sequence: CASSQVGALGEQYF.

This clone has a single count. V is TRBV5-1 and J is TRBJ2-1; D assignment may be TRBD1 or TRBD2 (5 bases each). The CDR3 is 14 residues long. Germline CDR1 reads SGHRS; CDR2 reads YFSETQ. V was trimmed by 4 bases and J by 10 bases, leaving 18 bases between them. CDR3 in amino acids: CASSQQTGQYEQFF. CDR3 nucleotide sequence: TGCGCCAGCAGCCAACAGACGGGGCAGTACGAGCAGTTCTTC.

In its sample, this clone was seen once. The V and J genes are TRBV11-3 and TRBJ2-7; TRBD1 agrees at 7 bases. The CDR3 has 15 residues. Per the germline V gene, CDR1 is SGHNT and CDR2 is YENEEA. With 5 bases clipped from V and 0 bases from J, the junction kept 7 bases outside the gene matches. CDR3 sequence: CASSRTGQSSYEQYF. The CDR3 DNA reads TGTGCCAGCAGCCGGACGGGACAGAGCTCCTACGAGCAGTACTTC. The full variable domain, in which reference TRBV11-3 and TRBJ2-7 provide the parts outside the CDR3, is EAGVVQSPRYKIIEKKQPVAFWCNPISGHNTLYWYLQNLGQGPELLIRYENEEAVDDSQLPKDRFSAERLKGVDSTLKIQPAELGDSAVYLCASSRTGQSSYEQYFGPGTRLTVT.